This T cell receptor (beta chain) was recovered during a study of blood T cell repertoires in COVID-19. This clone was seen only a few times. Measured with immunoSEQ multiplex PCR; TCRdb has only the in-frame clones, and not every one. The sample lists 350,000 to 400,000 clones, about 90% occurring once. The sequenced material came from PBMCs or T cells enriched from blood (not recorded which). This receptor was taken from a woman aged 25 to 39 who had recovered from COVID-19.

The CDR3 here is CASSLDILASVDEQFF. The CDR3 coding sequence is TGTGCCAGCAGCTTAGATATCCTAGCGTCTGTAGATGAGCAGTTCTTC. The chain couples TRBV11-2 to TRBJ2-1; D is possibly TRBD2 (6 bases). Per germline, CDR1 SGHAT and CDR2 FQNNGV. The V end lost 0 bases, the J end lost 8 bases, and 17 bases lay between the germline ends. CDR3 length: 16 amino acids.